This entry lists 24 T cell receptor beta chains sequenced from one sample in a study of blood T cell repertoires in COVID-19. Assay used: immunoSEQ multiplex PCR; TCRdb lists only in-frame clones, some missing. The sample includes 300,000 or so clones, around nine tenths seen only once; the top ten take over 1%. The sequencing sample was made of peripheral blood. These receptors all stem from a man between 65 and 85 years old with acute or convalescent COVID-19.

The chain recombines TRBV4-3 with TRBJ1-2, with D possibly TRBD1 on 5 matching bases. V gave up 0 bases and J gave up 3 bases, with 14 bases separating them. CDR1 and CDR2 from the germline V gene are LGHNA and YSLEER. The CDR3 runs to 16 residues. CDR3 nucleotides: TGCGCCAGCAGCCAAGATCATCCAGGGTCTCACTATGGCTACACCTTC. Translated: CASSQDHPGSHYGYTF.

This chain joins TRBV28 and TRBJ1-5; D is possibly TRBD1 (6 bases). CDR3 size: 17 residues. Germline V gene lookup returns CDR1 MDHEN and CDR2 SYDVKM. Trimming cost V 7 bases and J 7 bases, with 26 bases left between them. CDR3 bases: TGTGCCAGCACCCTTTTCGGGAATACAGGGTCTTACCAGCCCCAGCATTTT. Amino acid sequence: CASTLFGNTGSYQPQHF.

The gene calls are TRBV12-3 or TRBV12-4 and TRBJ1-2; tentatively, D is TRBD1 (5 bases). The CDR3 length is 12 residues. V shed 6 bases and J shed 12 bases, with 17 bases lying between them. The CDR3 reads CASRPDDRPHTF. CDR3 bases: TGTGCCAGCAGACCCGACGACAGACCCCACACCTTC.

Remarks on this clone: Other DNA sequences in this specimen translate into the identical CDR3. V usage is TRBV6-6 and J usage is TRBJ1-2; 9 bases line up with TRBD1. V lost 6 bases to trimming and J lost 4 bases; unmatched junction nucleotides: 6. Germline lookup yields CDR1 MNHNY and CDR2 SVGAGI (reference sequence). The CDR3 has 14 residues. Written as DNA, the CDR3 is TGTGCCAGCAGCCGGGGACAGGGAGGCTATGGCTACACCTTC. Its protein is CASSRGQGGYGYTF.

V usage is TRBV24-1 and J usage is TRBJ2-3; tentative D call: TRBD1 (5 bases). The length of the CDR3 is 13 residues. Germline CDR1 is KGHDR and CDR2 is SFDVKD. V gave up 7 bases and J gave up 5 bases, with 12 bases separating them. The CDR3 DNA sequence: TGTGCCACCAGCAAAGGGGCACTAGATACGCAGTATTTT. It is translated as CATSKGALDTQYF.

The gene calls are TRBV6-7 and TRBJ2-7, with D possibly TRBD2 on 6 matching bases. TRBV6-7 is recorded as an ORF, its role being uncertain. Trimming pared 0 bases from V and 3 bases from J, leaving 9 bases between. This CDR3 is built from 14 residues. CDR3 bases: TGTGCCAGCAGTTACTCGGGGGGAATCTACGAGCAGTACTTC. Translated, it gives CASSYSGGIYEQYF.

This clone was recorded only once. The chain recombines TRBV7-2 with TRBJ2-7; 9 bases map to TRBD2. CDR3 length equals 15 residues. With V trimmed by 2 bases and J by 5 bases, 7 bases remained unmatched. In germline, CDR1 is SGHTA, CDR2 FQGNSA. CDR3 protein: CASSLFAGGPNEQYF. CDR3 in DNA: TGTGCCAGCAGCTTATTCGCGGGAGGGCCTAACGAGCAGTACTTC.

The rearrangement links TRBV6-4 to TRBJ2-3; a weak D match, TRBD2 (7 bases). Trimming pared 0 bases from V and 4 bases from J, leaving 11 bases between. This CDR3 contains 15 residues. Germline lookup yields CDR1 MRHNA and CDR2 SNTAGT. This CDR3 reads CASSDSRGGPDTQYF. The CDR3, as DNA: TGTGCCAGCAGTGACTCGAGGGGGGGGCCAGATACGCAGTATTTT.

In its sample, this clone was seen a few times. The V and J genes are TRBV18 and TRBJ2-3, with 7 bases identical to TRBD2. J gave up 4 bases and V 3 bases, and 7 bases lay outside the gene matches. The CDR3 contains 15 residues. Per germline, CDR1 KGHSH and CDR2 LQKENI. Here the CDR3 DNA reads TGTGCCAGCTCACCGAGGCGGGAGTCCCCAGATACGCAGTATTTT. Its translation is CASSPRRESPDTQYF. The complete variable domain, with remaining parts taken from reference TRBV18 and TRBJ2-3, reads NAGVMQNPRHLVRRRGQEARLRCSPMKGHSHVYWYRQLPEEGLKFMVYLQKENIIDESGMPKERFSAEFPKEGPSILRIQQVVRGDSAAYFCASSPRRESPDTQYFGPGTRLTVL.

This chain's CDR3 is CASTLIPSRTGFNSPLHF. CDR3 sequence (DNA): TGTGCCAGCACCCTTATACCTTCCCGGACAGGCTTTAATTCACCCCTCCACTTT. The chain recombines TRBV28 with TRBJ1-6; TRBD1 matches 7 bases. This CDR3 region has 18 residues. Germline assignment: CDR1 MDHEN and CDR2 SYDVKM. The ends lost 7 bases at V and 6 bases at J; junction bases unmatched: 18.

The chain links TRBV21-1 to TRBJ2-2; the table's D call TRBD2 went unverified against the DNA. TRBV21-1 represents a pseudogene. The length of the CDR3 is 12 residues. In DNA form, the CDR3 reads TGTGCCAGCAGTGGATTAGCAGGGGAGCTGTTTTTT. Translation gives CASSGLAGELFF.

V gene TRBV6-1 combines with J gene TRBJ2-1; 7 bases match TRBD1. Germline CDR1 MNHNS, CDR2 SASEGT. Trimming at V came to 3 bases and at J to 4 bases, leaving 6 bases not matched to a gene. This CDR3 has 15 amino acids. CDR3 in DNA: TGTGCCAGCAGTGAGATGGGACAGAGGTACAATGAGCAGTTCTTC. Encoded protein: CASSEMGQRYNEQFF.

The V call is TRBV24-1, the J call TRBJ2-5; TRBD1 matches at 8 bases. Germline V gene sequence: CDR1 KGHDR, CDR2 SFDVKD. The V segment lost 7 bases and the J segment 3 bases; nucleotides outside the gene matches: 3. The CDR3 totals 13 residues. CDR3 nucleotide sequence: TGTGCCACCAGGTCGACAGGGGAAGAGACCCAGTACTTC. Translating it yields CATRSTGEETQYF.

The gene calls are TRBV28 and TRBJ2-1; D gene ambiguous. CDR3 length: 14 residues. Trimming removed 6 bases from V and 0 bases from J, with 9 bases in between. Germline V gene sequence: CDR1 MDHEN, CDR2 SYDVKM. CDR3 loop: CASRISVSYNEQFF. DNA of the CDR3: TGTGCCAGCAGGATCAGCGTCTCCTACAATGAGCAGTTCTTC.

CDR3 residues: CASSINSGGATQYF. In nucleotides, the CDR3 is TGTGCCAGCAGTATAAACAGCGGGGGGGCCACCCAGTACTTC. This sequence joins TRBV7-2 and TRBJ2-5; 10 nucleotides agree with TRBD2. The germline V gene has CDR1 SGHTA and CDR2 FQGNSA. V gave up 6 bases and J gave up 8 bases; unmatched junction bases: 9. The length of the CDR3 is 14 residues.

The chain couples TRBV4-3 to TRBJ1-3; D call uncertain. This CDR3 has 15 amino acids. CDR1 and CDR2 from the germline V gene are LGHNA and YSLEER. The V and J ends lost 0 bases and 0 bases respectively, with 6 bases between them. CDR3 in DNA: TGCGCCAGCAGCCAAGAAGGAGACTCTGGAAACACCATATATTTT. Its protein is CASSQEGDSGNTIYF.

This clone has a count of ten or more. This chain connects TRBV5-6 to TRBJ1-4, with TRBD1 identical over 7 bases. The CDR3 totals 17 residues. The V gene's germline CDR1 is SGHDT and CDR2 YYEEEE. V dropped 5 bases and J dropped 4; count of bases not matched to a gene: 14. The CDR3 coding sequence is TGTGCCAGCAGTTGGGGTCCCCTGACAGGGAGTAATGAAAAACTGTTTTTT. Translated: CASSWGPLTGSNEKLFF.

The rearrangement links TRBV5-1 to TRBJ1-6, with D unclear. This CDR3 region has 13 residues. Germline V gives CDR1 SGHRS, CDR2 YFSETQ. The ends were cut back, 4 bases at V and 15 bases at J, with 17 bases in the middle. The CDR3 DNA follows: TGCGCCAGCAGCCTATCTTCCGACAACTTCCTCCACTTT. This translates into CASSLSSDNFLHF. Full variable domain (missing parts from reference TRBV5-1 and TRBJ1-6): KAGVTQTPRYLIKTRGQQVTLSCSPISGHRSVSWYQQTPGQGLQFLFEYFSETQRNKGNFPGRFSGRQFSNSRSEMNVSTLELGDSALYLCASSLSSDNFLHFGNGTRLTVT.

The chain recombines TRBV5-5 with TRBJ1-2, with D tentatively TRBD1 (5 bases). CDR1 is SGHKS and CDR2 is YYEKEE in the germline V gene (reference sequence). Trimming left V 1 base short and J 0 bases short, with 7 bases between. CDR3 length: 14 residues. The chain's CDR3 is CASSLTGSNYGYTF. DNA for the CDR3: TGTGCCAGCAGCTTGACAGGCTCTAACTATGGCTACACCTTC.

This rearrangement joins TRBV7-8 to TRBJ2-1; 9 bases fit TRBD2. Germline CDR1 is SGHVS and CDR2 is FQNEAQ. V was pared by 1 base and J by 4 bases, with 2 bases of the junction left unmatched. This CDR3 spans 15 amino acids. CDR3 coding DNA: TGTGCCAGCAGCTTAGTGCTAGCGGGATACAATGAGCAGTTCTTC. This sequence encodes CASSLVLAGYNEQFF.

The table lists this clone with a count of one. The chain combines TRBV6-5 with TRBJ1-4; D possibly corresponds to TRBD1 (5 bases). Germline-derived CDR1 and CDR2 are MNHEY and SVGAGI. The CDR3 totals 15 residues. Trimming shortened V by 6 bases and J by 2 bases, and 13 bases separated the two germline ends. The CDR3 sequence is CASRDNRLTNEKLFF. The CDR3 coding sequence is TGTGCCAGCAGAGACAACAGGCTTACTAATGAAAAACTGTTTTTT.

The CDR3 coding sequence is TGTGCCAGCAGCTCCCGGGACAGGGGCACTGAAGCTTTCTTT. Its protein is CASSSRDRGTEAFF. The rearrangement links TRBV3-1 (or the pseudogene TRBV3-2) to TRBJ1-1, with TRBD1 matching 10 bases. Germline CDR1 is LGHDT and CDR2 is YNNKEL (reference sequence). V lost 5 bases to trimming and J lost 4 bases; unmatched junction nucleotides: 4. CDR3 length equals 14 residues.

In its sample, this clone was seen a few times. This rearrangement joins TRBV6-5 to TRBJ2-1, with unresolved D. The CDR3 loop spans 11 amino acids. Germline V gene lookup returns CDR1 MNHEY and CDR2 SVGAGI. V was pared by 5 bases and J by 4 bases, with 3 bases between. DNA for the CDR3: TGTGCCAGCAGTCTTTACAATGAGCAGTTCTTC. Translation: CASSLYNEQFF.

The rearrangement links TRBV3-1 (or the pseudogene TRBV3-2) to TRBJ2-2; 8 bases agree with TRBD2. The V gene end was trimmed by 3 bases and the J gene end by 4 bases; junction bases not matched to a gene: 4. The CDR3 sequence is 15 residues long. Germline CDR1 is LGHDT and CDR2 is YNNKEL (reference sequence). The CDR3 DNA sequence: TGTGCCAGCAGCCATCGGGAGGGTCCCACCGGGGAGCTGTTTTTT. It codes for CASSHREGPTGELFF.